The 21 T cell receptor beta chains given below trace back to one sample, sequenced in a study of blood T cell repertoires in COVID-19. The data were produced by immunoSEQ multiplex PCR, yet TCRdb's version contains in-frame clones alone and is incomplete. The data contain roughly 300,000 clones, approximately 89% of them singletons. The sequenced sample was peripheral blood. The receptors derive from a woman aged 45-59 years who had recovered from COVID-19.

The chain combines TRBV19 with TRBJ2-7, with 8 bases fitting TRBD2. From germline, CDR1 is LNHDA and CDR2 SQIVND (reference sequence). V dropped 3 bases and J dropped 4; count of bases not matched to a gene: 11. The CDR3 covers 16 residues. CDR3 residues: CASSIRDSGEGYEQYF. CDR3 DNA: TGTGCCAGTAGTATCCGGGATAGCGGGGAAGGTTACGAGCAGTACTTC.

The genes are TRBV7-9 and TRBJ2-2, with a tentative D call TRBD1 (6 bases). With 6 bases removed from V and 4 bases from J, the gap between germline ends came to 12 bases. Germline V lookup: CDR1 SEHNR, CDR2 FQNEAQ (reference sequence). The CDR3 runs 14 residues. CDR3 bases: TGTGCCAGCAGTTCACAGGACAGCACCGGGGAGCTGTTTTTT. Translated, it gives CASSSQDSTGELFF.

This rearrangement joins TRBV2 to TRBJ1-2; 7 bases are a match to TRBD1. The V segment lost 6 bases and the J segment 0 bases; nucleotides outside the gene matches: 4. CDR1 SNHLY and CDR2 FYNNEI come from the germline V gene. This CDR3 is built from 14 residues. The CDR3 nucleotides are TGTGCCAGCAGGTGGGACAGCCCTAACTATGGCTACACCTTC. Translation: CASRWDSPNYGYTF. Full variable domain (missing parts from reference TRBV2 and TRBJ1-2): EPEVTQTPSHQVTQMGQEVILRCVPISNHLYFYWYRQILGQKVEFLVSFYNNEISEKSEIFDDQFSVERPDGSNFTLKIRSTKLEDSAMYFCASRWDSPNYGYTFGSGTRLTVV.

This chain connects TRBV5-4 to TRBJ1-6; 8 positions match TRBD1. CDR3 length equals 16 residues. V was pared by 4 bases and J by 10 bases, with 13 bases of the junction left unmatched. Germline V gives CDR1 SGHNT, CDR2 YYREEE (reference sequence). CDR3: CASSIMVGRGQSPLHF. Here the CDR3 DNA reads TGTGCCAGCAGCATCATGGTGGGCAGGGGGCAATCACCCCTCCACTTT.

The V call is TRBV15, the J call TRBJ1-3; 8 bases agree with TRBD1. CDR3 size: 16 residues. V was pared by 7 bases and J by 0 bases, with 8 bases of the junction left unmatched. Germline CDR1 reads LNHNV; CDR2 reads YYDKDF (reference sequence). The CDR3 DNA is TGTGCCACCACGGACAGGGTTCAATCCTCTGGAAACACCATATATTTT. Amino acids: CATTDRVQSSGNTIYF.

The chain links TRBV9 to TRBJ1-1; tentative D call: TRBD1 (6 bases). The germline CDR1 and CDR2 sequences are SGDLS and YYNGEE. Trimming left V 4 bases short and J 7 bases short, with 20 bases between. CDR3 size: 15 residues. The CDR3 loop reads CASSTGQNFVVEAFF. CDR3 DNA sequence: TGTGCCAGCAGCACTGGACAGAATTTCGTCGTTGAAGCTTTCTTT.

On this clone itself: This CDR3 is also generated by other DNA sequences in the sample. The gene calls are TRBV28 and TRBJ1-1, with 11 bases matching TRBD1. The V segment lost 4 bases and the J segment 0 bases; nucleotides outside the gene matches: 1. CDR1 is MDHEN, CDR2 SYDVKM, per germline. This CDR3 is 15 amino acids long. CDR3 region: CASSWTGGLNTEAFF. The DNA of the CDR3 is TGTGCCAGCAGTTGGACAGGGGGCTTGAACACTGAAGCTTTCTTT.

V is TRBV7-2 and J is TRBJ1-2, with D unclear. The V end was cut by 1 base, the J end by 0 bases, with 12 bases between. The germline V gene has CDR1 SGHTA and CDR2 FQGNSA. This CDR3 comprises 16 residues. The CDR3 spells CASSLGGRLTNYGYTF. DNA for the CDR3: TGTGCCAGCAGCTTAGGAGGGAGACTTACTAACTATGGCTACACCTTC. Full variable domain (remainder filled in from reference TRBV7-2 and TRBJ1-2): GAGVSQSPSNKVTEKGKDVELRCDPISGHTALYWYRQSLGQGLEFLIYFQGNSAPDKSGLPSDRFSAERTGGSVSTLTIQRTQQEDSAVYLCASSLGGRLTNYGYTFGSGTRLTVV.

The table lists this clone with many counts. V gene TRBV20-1 combines with J gene TRBJ1-2; D is possibly TRBD1 (5 bases). V was shortened by 3 bases and J by 4 bases, with 12 bases between the two germline ends. CDR1 and CDR2 (germline): DFQATT, SNEGSKA (reference sequence). The CDR3 is made up of 13 amino acids. As DNA, the CDR3 is TGCAGTGCTAGTGCACAGGCAATCTATGGCTACACCTTC. This encodes CSASAQAIYGYTF.

This clone was counted a few times. The chain is built from TRBV7-2 and TRBJ2-1; D is unresolved. The CDR3 is 10 amino acids. CDR1 is SGHTA and CDR2 is FQGNSA in the germline V gene. V lost 4 bases to trimming and J lost 10 bases, with 5 bases between them. Here the CDR3 reads CASSSAEQFF. CDR3 DNA: TGTGCCAGCAGCTCTGCGGAGCAGTTCTTC.

The chain has TRBV19 and TRBJ2-5; perhaps TRBD2 as D (6 bases). V was cut by 3 bases and J by 7 bases, with 18 bases left in between. This CDR3 spans 15 amino acids. Germline assignment: CDR1 LNHDA and CDR2 SQIVND (reference sequence). The DNA for the CDR3 is TGTGCCAGTAGTATTGCGGGGAGAGATGGTGGGACCCAGTACTTC. Translated: CASSIAGRDGGTQYF.

The chain uses TRBV10-3 and TRBJ1-6; D unclear. The CDR3 length is 14 residues. V was trimmed by 2 bases and J by 5 bases, leaving 7 bases between them. The germline V gene encodes CDR1 ENHRY and CDR2 SYGVKD. The CDR3 is CAISETENNSPLHF. For the CDR3, the DNA is TGTGCCATCAGTGAGACAGAGAATAATTCACCCCTCCACTTT.

The V gene is TRBV18, the J gene TRBJ1-5, with a tentative D call TRBD1 (5 bases). Trimming removed 2 bases at V and 1 base at J, with 15 bases between. CDR3 size: 17 residues. CDR1 and CDR2 (germline): KGHSH, LQKENI. CDR3 loop: CASSPTNLGPSNQPQHF. The CDR3 region has the DNA TGTGCCAGCTCACCAACTAATCTGGGGCCCAGCAATCAGCCCCAGCATTTT. The full variable domain, rest sourced from reference TRBV18 and TRBJ1-5, is NAGVMQNPRHLVRRRGQEARLRCSPMKGHSHVYWYRQLPEEGLKFMVYLQKENIIDESGMPKERFSAEFPKEGPSILRIQQVVRGDSAAYFCASSPTNLGPSNQPQHFGDGTRLSIL.

In DNA, the CDR3 is TGTGCCAGCAGTCCCCTGACTCCGTACAATGAGCAGTTCTTC. This translates into CASSPLTPYNEQFF. The rearrangement uses TRBV27 and TRBJ2-1; D remains ambiguous. CDR1 is MNHEY, CDR2 SMNVEV, per germline (reference sequence). The ends were cut back, 5 bases at V and 4 bases at J, with 12 bases in the middle. The CDR3 sequence is 14 residues long.

The chain employs TRBV5-1 and TRBJ2-3, with 7 bases aligning to TRBD2. From germline, CDR1 is SGHRS and CDR2 YFSETQ. This CDR3 region has 16 residues. The V gene end was trimmed by 0 bases and the J gene end by 0 bases; junction bases not matched to a gene: 4. Written as DNA, the CDR3 is TGCGCCAGCAGCTTGGTGCTAGCGGCAAGCACAGATACGCAGTATTTT. Translated, it gives CASSLVLAASTDTQYF.

The V gene is TRBV3-1 (or the pseudogene TRBV3-2), the J gene TRBJ2-7; unclear D gene. The CDR3 consists of 14 residues. V shed 0 bases and J shed 0 bases, with 6 bases lying between them. Germline CDR1 reads LGHDT; CDR2 reads YNNKEL (reference sequence). The CDR3 nucleotides read TGTGCCAGCAGCCAAGATCAGGTCTCCTACGAGCAGTACTTC. Protein sequence: CASSQDQVSYEQYF.

This clone showed up just once. Here the CDR3 reads CSVGSDTEAFF. CDR3 coding DNA: TGCAGCGTTGGGAGTGACACTGAAGCTTTCTTT. The V gene is TRBV29-1, the J gene TRBJ1-1; no clear D gene. This CDR3 comprises 11 residues. The V gene's germline CDR1 is SQVTM and CDR2 ANQGSEA. The V end was cut by 4 bases, the J end by 3 bases, with 6 bases between.

This clone was recorded only once. The V gene is TRBV7-6, the J gene TRBJ2-3; 14 nucleotides line up with TRBD2. Trimming took 1 base from V and 2 from J; bases not matched to a gene: 5. The CDR3 covers 18 residues. The germline V gene has CDR1 SGHVS and CDR2 FNYEAQ. The CDR3 reads CASSLVGLAGEFTDTQYF. The DNA for the CDR3 is TGTGCCAGCAGCTTAGTGGGACTAGCGGGGGAGTTCACAGATACGCAGTATTTT.

The rearrangement links TRBV5-5 to TRBJ2-5, with 9 bases identical to TRBD1. Per germline, CDR1 SGHKS and CDR2 YYEKEE (reference sequence). This CDR3 region has 12 residues. V lost 7 bases and J lost 4; bases outside the gene matches: 2. CDR3 nucleotides: TGTGCCAGCCTGGACAGGGGAGAGACCCAGTACTTC. Translated, it gives CASLDRGETQYF.

The V and J genes are TRBV19 and TRBJ2-3; 14 nucleotides align to TRBD2. V was pared by 8 bases and J by 7 bases, with 5 bases of the junction left unmatched. Germline-derived CDR1 and CDR2 are LNHDA and SQIVND (reference sequence). This CDR3 has 14 amino acids. CDR3 sequence reads: CASAGTSGRNTQYF. DNA for the CDR3: TGTGCCAGTGCCGGGACTAGCGGGAGAAATACGCAGTATTTT.

The chain joins TRBV5-1 to TRBJ2-5, with 7 bases lining up with TRBD2. Losses at the gene ends were 0 bases for V and 4 bases for J; bases not matched to a gene: 6. Per the germline V gene, CDR1 is SGHRS and CDR2 is YFSETQ. CDR3 length equals 15 residues. This CDR3 reads CASSLVGRMGETQYF. For the CDR3, the DNA is TGCGCCAGCAGCTTGGTCGGGAGGATGGGAGAGACCCAGTACTTC.